Below, 11 T cell receptor beta chains from the same sample are listed, as sequenced in a study of PD-L1 blockade in urothelial cancer. The sample's time point: pretreatment peripheral blood. The method was immunoSEQ multiplex PCR; TCRdb's version includes in-frame clones alone and lacks a portion of them. This table holds 85,000 to 100,000 clones, about nine tenths found once. The source material was PBMCs, sampled around atezolizumab (anti-PD-L1) treatment. The receptors were sampled from a man in his 60s with urothelial cancer.

The chain links TRBV7-3 to TRBJ2-1; D is perhaps TRBD1 (6 bases). V lost 4 bases and J lost 10, with 11 bases in between. This CDR3 has 12 amino acids. Germline values: CDR1 SGHTA, CDR2 FQGTGA. The CDR3 DNA sequence: TGTGCCAGCAGCTCCTGGGGACAAGAGCAGTTCTTC. As protein: CASSSWGQEQFF.

The J gene is TRBJ2-1, the V gene TRBV7-3; the match to TRBD2 covers 11 bases. J was trimmed by 4 bases and V by 5 bases; bases with no gene match: 7. The CDR3 consists of 16 residues. The germline V gene encodes CDR1 SGHTA and CDR2 FQGTGA. CDR3 nucleotides: TGTGCCAGCAGCCCGAGTCTAGCGGGGGGATACAATGAGCAGTTCTTC. Translating it yields CASSPSLAGGYNEQFF.

This sequence joins TRBV21-1 and TRBJ1-5; TRBD1 was called by the table and not checked on the DNA. TRBV21-1 corresponds to a pseudogene. CDR3 length equals 13 residues. Here the CDR3 reads CASSKGTGEPQHF. As DNA, the CDR3 is TGTGCCAGCAGCAAGGGGACAGGGGAGCCCCAGCATTTT.

This clone was seen a few times. The chain has TRBV4-3 and TRBJ2-1; TRBD1 matches at 7 bases. The trim removed 0 bases at V and 0 bases at J, leaving 2 bases unmatched. The CDR3 runs to 16 residues. In germline, CDR1 is LGHNA, CDR2 YSLEER. CDR3 loop: CASSQEWDSSYNEQFF. In DNA, the CDR3 is TGCGCCAGCAGCCAAGAATGGGACAGCTCCTACAATGAGCAGTTCTTC.

Remarks on this clone: The limits of the CDR3 on the DNA are not certain, so only TCRdb's listed CDR3 is given. V and J are TRBV28 and TRBJ1-2; the listed D gene, TRBD1, was not tested against the DNA. Germline CDR1 and CDR2: MDHEN and SYDVKM. From its first to its last residue, the CDR3 has 16 amino acids. CDR3 loop: CASSFLAGGLGYGYTF.

V usage is TRBV4-1 and J usage is TRBJ1-4; D call uncertain. The CDR3 spans 14 residues. Germline assignment: CDR1 MGHRA and CDR2 YSYEKL. V lost 3 bases, J lost 8 bases, and 13 bases lay in between. The CDR3 bases are TGCGCCAGCAGCCACCCCGGAGGTTACGAAAAACTGTTTTTT. Its translation is CASSHPGGYEKLFF.

The table lists this clone with a count of one. V and J are TRBV6-1 and TRBJ2-7; D may be TRBD1 (5 bases). The CDR3 spans 12 residues. V shed 4 bases and J shed 6 bases, with 10 bases lying between them. Germline V gene lookup returns CDR1 MNHNS and CDR2 SASEGT. The CDR3 nucleotides are TGTGCCAGCAGTGCTGACAGTGGCGAGCAGTACTTC. Translation gives CASSADSGEQYF.

The gene calls are TRBV6-1 and TRBJ2-7; 8 nucleotides line up with TRBD1. The CDR3 spans 16 residues. Trimming cost V 2 bases and J 5 bases; bases outside gene matches: 11. CDR1 and CDR2 from the germline V gene are MNHNS and SASEGT. The CDR3 loop reads CASSEFSQGVGDEQYF. CDR3 DNA sequence: TGTGCCAGCAGTGAATTTTCACAGGGGGTTGGGGACGAGCAGTACTTC.

The chain couples TRBV19 to TRBJ1-4; D is ambiguous. Trimming removed 7 bases at V and 0 bases at J, with 6 bases between. Germline loops: CDR1 LNHDA, CDR2 SQIVND (reference sequence). The CDR3 is 13 residues long. The CDR3 reads CASKRSTNEKLFF. The CDR3 DNA sequence: TGTGCCAGTAAGCGATCAACTAATGAAAAACTGTTTTTT.

The CDR3 region has the DNA TGCGCCAGCACCCAGGGCACTACGGATGAAAAACTGTTTTTT. Its translation is CASTQGTTDEKLFF. The chain combines TRBV5-1 with TRBJ1-4, with a possible D match to TRBD1 (5 bases). Germline assignment: CDR1 SGHRS and CDR2 YFSETQ. The CDR3 is 14 amino acids. Trimming removed 6 bases from V and 6 bases from J, with 15 bases in between. Full variable domain (outside the CDR3, taken from reference TRBV5-1 and TRBJ1-4): KAGVTQTPRYLIKTRGQQVTLSCSPISGHRSVSWYQQTPGQGLQFLFEYFSETQRNKGNFPGRFSGRQFSNSRSEMNVSTLELGDSALYLCASTQGTTDEKLFFGSGTQLSVL.

The chain couples TRBV5-6 to TRBJ1-2; D unclear. The V gene lost 3 bases and the J gene lost 4 bases, with 19 bases spanning the gap. Germline values: CDR1 SGHDT, CDR2 YYEEEE. CDR3 length: 16 residues. CDR3 sequence: CASSSDLTPGGYGYTF. The DNA for the CDR3 is TGTGCCAGCAGCTCCGACCTGACCCCCGGCGGCTATGGCTACACCTTC.